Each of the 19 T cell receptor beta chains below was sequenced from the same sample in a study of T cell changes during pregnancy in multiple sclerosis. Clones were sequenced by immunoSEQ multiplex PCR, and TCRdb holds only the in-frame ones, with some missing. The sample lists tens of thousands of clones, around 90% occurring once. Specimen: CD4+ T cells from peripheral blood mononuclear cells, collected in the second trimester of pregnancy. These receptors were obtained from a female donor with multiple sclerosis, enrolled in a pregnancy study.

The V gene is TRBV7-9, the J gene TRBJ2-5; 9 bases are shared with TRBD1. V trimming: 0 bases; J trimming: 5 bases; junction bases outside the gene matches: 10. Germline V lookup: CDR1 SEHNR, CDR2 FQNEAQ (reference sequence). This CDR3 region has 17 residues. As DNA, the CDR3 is TGTGCCAGCAGCTTAGCCCGACTGGGACAGGGTAGGGAGACCCAGTACTTC. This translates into CASSLARLGQGRETQYF.

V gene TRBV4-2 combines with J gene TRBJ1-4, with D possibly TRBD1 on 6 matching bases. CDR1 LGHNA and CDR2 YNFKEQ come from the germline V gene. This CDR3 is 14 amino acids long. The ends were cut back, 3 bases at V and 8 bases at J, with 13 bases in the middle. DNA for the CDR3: TGTGCCAGCAGCCAGCAGGGGATGAGCGAAAAACTGTTTTTT. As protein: CASSQQGMSEKLFF.

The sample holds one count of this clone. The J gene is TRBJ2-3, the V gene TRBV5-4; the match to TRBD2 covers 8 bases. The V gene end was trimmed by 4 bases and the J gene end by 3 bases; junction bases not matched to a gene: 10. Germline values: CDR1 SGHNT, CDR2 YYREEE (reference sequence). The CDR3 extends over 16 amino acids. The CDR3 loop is CASSPSAGLGTDTQYF. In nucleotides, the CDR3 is TGTGCCAGCAGCCCCTCTGCGGGACTAGGAACAGATACGCAGTATTTT.

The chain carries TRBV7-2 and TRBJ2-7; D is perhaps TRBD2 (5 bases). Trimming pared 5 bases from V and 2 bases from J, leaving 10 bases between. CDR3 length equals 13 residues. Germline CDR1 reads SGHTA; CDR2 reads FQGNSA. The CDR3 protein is CASSRGLTYEQYF. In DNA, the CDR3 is TGTGCCAGCAGCCGTGGACTTACCTACGAGCAGTACTTC.

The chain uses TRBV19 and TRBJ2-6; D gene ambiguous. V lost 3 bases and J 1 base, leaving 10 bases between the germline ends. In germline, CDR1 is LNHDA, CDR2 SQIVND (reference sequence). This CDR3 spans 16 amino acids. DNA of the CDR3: TGTGCCAGTAGTATCTATAGGCGGTCTGGGGCCAACGTCCTGACTTTC. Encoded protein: CASSIYRRSGANVLTF. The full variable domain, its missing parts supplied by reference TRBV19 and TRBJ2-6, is DGGITQSPKYLFRKEGQNVTLSCEQNLNHDAMYWYRQDPGQGLRLIYYSQIVNDFQKGDIAEGYSVSREKKESFPLTVTSAQKNPTAFYLCASSIYRRSGANVLTFGAGSRLTVL.

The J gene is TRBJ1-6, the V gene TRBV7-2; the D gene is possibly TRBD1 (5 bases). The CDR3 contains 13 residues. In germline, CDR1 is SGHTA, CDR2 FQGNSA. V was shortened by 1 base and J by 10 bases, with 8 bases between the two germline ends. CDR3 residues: CASSLGTNSPLHF. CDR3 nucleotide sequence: TGTGCCAGCAGCTTAGGGACAAACTCACCCCTCCACTTT.

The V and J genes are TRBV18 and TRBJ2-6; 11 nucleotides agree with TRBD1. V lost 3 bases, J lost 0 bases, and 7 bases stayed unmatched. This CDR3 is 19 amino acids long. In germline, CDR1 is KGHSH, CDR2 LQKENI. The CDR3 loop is CASSPPLGQGDSGANVLTF. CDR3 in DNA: TGTGCCAGCTCACCCCCCTTGGGACAGGGGGACTCTGGGGCCAACGTCCTGACTTTC.

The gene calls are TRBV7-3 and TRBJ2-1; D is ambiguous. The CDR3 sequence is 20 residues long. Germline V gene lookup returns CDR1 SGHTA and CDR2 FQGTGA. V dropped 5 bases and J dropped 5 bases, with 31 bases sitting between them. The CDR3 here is CASSPFRSPLRASTHNEQFF. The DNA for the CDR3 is TGTGCCAGCAGCCCTTTTCGATCCCCCCTGCGAGCAAGCACCCACAATGAGCAGTTCTTC.

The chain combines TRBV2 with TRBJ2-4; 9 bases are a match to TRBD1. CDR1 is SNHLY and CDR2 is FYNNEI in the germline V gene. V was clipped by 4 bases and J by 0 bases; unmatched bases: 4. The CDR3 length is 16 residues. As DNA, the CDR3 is TGTGCCAGCAGTGCATGGACAGGGGTAGCCAAAAACATTCAGTACTTC. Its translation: CASSAWTGVAKNIQYF. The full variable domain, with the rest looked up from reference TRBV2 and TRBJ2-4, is EPEVTQTPSHQVTQMGQEVILRCVPISNHLYFYWYRQILGQKVEFLVSFYNNEISEKSEIFDDQFSVERPDGSNFTLKIRSTKLEDSAMYFCASSAWTGVAKNIQYFGAGTRLSVL.

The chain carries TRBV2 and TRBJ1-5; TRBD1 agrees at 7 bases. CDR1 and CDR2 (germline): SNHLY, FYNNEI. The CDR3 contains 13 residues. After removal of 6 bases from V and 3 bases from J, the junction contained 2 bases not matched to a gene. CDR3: CASRQGLNQPQHF. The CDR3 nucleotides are TGTGCCAGCAGACAGGGGCTCAATCAGCCCCAGCATTTT.

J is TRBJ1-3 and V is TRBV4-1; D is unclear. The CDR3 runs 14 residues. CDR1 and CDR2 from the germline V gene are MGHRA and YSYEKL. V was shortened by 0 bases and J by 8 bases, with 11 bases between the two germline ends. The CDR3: CASSQDLPRDTIYF. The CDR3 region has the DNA TGCGCCAGCAGCCAAGATCTTCCGAGGGACACCATATATTTT.

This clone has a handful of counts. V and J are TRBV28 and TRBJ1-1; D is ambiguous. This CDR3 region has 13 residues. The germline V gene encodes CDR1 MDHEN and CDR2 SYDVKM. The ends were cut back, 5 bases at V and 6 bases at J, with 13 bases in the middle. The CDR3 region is CASSPGRMAEAFF. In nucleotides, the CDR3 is TGTGCCAGCAGTCCCGGGAGGATGGCTGAAGCTTTCTTT.

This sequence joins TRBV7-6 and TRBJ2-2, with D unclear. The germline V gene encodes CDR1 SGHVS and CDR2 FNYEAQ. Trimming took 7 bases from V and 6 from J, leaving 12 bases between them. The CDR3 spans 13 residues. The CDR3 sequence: CASTEALAGELFF. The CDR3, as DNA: TGTGCCAGCACTGAAGCGTTGGCCGGGGAGCTGTTTTTT.

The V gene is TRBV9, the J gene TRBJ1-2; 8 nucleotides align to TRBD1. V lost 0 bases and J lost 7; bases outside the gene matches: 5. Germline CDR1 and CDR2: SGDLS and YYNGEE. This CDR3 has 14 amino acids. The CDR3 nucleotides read TGTGCCAGCAGCGTAGGGACAGGGCGGTCTGGCTACACCTTC. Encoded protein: CASSVGTGRSGYTF.

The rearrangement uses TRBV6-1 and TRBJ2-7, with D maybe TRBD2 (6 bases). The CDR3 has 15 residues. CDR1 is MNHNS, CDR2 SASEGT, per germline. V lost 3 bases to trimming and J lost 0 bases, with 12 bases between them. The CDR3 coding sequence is TGTGCCAGCAGTGACCCGGGACTGCCCTCCTACGAGCAGTACTTC. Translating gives CASSDPGLPSYEQYF.

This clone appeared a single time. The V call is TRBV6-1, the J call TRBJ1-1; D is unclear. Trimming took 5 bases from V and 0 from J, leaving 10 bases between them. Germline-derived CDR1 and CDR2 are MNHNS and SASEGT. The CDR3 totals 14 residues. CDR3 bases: TGTGCCAGCAGTCCTCCCCAGATGAACACTGAAGCTTTCTTT. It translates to CASSPPQMNTEAFF.

CDR3 DNA sequence: TGTGCCAGCAGCCCACTAGCGGGGAACTCCTACGAGCAGTACTTC. Amino acid sequence: CASSPLAGNSYEQYF. J is TRBJ2-7 and V is TRBV6-4, with TRBD2 matching 10 bases. Trimming cost V 6 bases and J 0 bases; bases outside gene matches: 5. The CDR3 covers 15 residues. Germline CDR1 is MRHNA and CDR2 is SNTAGT.

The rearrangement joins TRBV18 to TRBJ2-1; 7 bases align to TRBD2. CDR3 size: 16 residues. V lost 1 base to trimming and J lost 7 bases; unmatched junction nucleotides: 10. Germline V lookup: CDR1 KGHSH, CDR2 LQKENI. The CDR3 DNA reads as TGTGCCAGCTCACCACTGGGACTAACTGTACGGAATGAGCAGTTCTTC. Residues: CASSPLGLTVRNEQFF.

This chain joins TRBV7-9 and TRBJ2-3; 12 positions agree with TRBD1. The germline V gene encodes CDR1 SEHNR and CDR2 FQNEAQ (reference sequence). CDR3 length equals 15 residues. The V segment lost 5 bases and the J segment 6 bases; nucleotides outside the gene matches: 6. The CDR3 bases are TGTGCCAGCAGCGGGACAGGGGGCATTATTGATACGCAGTATTTT. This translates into CASSGTGGIIDTQYF.